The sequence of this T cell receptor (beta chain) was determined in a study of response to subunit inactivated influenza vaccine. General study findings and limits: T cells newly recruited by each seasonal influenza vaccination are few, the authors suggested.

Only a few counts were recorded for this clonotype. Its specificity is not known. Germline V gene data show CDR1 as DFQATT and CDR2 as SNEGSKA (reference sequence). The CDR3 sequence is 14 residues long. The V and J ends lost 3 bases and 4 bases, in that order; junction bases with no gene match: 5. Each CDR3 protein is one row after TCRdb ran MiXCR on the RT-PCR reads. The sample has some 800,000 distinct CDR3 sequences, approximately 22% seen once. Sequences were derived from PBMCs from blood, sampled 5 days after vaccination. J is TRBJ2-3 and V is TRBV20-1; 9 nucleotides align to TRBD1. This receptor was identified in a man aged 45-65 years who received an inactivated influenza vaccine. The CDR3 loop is CSASPGTGSDTQYF. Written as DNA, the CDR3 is TGCAGTGCTAGCCCCGGGACAGGGTCAGATACGCAGTATTTT.